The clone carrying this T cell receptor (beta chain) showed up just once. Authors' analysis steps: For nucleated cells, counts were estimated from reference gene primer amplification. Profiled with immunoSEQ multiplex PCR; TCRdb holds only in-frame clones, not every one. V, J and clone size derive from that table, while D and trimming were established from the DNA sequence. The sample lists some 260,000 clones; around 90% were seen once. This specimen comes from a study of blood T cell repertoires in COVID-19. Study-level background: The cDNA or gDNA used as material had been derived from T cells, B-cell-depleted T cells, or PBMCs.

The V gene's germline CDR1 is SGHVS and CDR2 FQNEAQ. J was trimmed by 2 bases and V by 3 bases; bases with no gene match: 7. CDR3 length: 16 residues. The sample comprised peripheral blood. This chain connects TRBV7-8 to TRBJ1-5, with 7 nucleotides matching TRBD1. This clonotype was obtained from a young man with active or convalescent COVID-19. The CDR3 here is CASSFAGGGGNQPQHF. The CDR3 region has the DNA TGTGCCAGCAGCTTTGCAGGGGGTGGAGGCAATCAGCCCCAGCATTTT.